This TCR beta chain was sequenced during a study of T-cell reconstitution after alpha-beta-depleted transplantation in children. Trimming cost V 10 bases and J 0 bases, with 18 bases left between them. Germline CDR1 reads MGHDK; CDR2 reads SYGVNS. This CDR3 is built from 15 residues. Researchers prepared the TCRbeta library using unique molecular identifiers, the study reports. TCRdb redid the calling of the PCR reads with MiXCR, one entry per CDR3 protein. The sample carries over 70,000 distinct CDR3 sequences, 7% to 10% recorded once. The sample holds many counts of this clonotype. The source material was PBMCs from the stem cell graft donor, sampled from the stem cell graft. The V gene is TRBV25-1, the J gene TRBJ1-1; D gene ambiguous. The receptor was isolated from a human donor who donated a stem cell graft to a child with congenital amegakaryocytic thrombocytopenia. Here the CDR3 DNA reads TGTGCCACCTCAAGAGGCTGGGATGTGAACACTGAAGCTTTCTTT. Protein product: CATSRGWDVNTEAFF.